Listed here is a single TCR beta chain. Its antigen is unidentified. This specimen belongs to a study of T cell repertoires in cytomegalovirus infection. Turning to the study itself: Based on public TCR beta signatures, there were indications of CMV infection and of a matching HLA type.

Overall study findings and caveats: Carriage of CMV together with the relevant HLA was identifiable through cumulative public TCR beta family frequency. Predominance within the ex vivo response was attributable to HLA-C-restricted CMV-specific TCR beta clonotypes.

V dropped 6 bases and J dropped 6 bases, with 16 bases sitting between them. Germline assignment: CDR1 SNHLY and CDR2 FYNNEI. The CDR3 runs to 14 residues. TCRdb re-called the reads with MiXCR, one entry per CDR3 protein. The sample lists just over 150,000 distinct CDR3 sequences; about 20% were seen once. The TCR sequence derives from a human donor in good health (CMV status not recorded). Some clones in this sample may be carry-over from other donors' samples. Sequencing used PBMCs. The V gene is TRBV2, the J gene TRBJ2-3; unclear D gene. The CDR3 DNA sequence: TGTGCCAGCAGCGTTCGTCTATTGCCCGATACGCAGTATTTT. Protein sequence: CASSVRLLPDTQYF.